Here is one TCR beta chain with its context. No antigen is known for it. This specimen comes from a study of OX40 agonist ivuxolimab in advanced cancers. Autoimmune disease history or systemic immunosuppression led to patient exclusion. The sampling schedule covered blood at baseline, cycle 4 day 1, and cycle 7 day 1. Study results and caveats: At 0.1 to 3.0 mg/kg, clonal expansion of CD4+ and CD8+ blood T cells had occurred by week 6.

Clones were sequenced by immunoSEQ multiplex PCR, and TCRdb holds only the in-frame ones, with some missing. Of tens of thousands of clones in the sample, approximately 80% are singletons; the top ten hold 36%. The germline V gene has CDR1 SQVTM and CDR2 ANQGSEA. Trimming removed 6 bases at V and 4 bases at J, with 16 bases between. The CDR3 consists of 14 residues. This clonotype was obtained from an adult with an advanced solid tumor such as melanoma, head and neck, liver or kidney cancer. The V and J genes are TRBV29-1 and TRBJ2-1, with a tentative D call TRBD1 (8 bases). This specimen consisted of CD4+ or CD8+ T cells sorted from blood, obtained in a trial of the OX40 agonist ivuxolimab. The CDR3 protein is CSVRTGRGYNEQFF. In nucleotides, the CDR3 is TGCAGCGTCCGGACAGGGAGGGGGTACAATGAGCAGTTCTTC.